The rows below give T cell receptor beta chains drawn from one sample of a study of blood T cell repertoires in COVID-19. The assay was immunoSEQ multiplex PCR, and TCRdb's table has in-frame clones only and misses some. The data hold 150,000 to 200,000 clones, with 80% to 90% observed a single time. Sequenced: peripheral blood. The receptors here all came from a man aged 55 to 70 with acute or convalescent COVID-19. Both conserved end residues are part of each CDR3. A D gene is named only where the DNA matches it firmly. Part of the rows lack a size; the others show once, few, many or a class for expanded clones.

. 14 TRBJ1-2 TRBD1 TRBV24-1 TGTGCCACCAGTGATCACAGGGGACCCTATGGCTACACCTTC CATSDHRGPYGYTF
. 17 TRBJ1-1 . TRBV5-4 TGTGCCAGCAGCCCCGGCGGCAGAAACCGGGGGAACACTGAAGCTTTCTTT CASSPGGRNRGNTEAFF
. 14 TRBJ1-5 . TRBV27 TGTGCCAGCAGTTTTGGGGGCGCGGGTCAGCCCCAGCATTTT CASSFGGAGQPQHF
. 13 TRBJ2-5 . TRBV14 TGTGCCAGCAGCGCCCCGGGGGAAGAGACCCAGTACTTC CASSAPGEETQYF
. 12 TRBJ2-1 . TRBV11-2 TGTGCCAGCAGCCGGGCAACAGGGGAGCAGTTCTTC CASSRATGEQFF
. 14 TRBJ1-3 . TRBV3-1/TRBV3-2 TGTGCCAGCAGCCAAGGAGTATCTGGAAACACCATATATTTT CASSQGVSGNTIYF
. 17 TRBJ2-3 TRBD2 TRBV5-1 TGCGCCAGCAGCTTATCGGGACTAGCGGGAGTGACAGATACGCAGTATTTT CASSLSGLAGVTDTQYF
. 16 TRBJ2-1 . TRBV6-1 TGTGCCAGCAGTGCCTGGGAGGCTAGCTCCTACAATGAGCAGTTCTTC CASSAWEASSYNEQFF
. 14 TRBJ2-1 TRBD2 TRBV6-5 TGTGCCATCCTCATAGCGGGAGTCCGCAATGAGCAGTTCTTC CAILIAGVRNEQFF
. 13 TRBJ1-1 . TRBV6-5 TGTGCCAGCAGTTACGGGCAGAACACTGAAGCTTTCTTT CASSYGQNTEAFF
. 14 TRBJ2-5 . TRBV7-3 TGTGCCAGCAGCTTCGGAGGGCAAAGAGAGACCCAGTACTTC CASSFGGQRETQYF
. 13 TRBJ1-1 . TRBV18 TGTGCCAGCTCGCCAGACAGTGGCACTGAAGCTTTCTTT CASSPDSGTEAFF
. 18 TRBJ2-7 . TRBV11-2 TGTGCCAGCATCCCTGGCCCCATTTTCCGCGGGATCTCCTACGAGCAGTACTTC CASIPGPIFRGISYEQYF
many 14 TRBJ1-3 . TRBV28 TGTGCCAGCAGTTTGATCGGTCCTGGAAACACCATATATTTT CASSLIGPGNTIYF
. 13 TRBJ1-1 . TRBV29-1 TGCAGCGTTCTCCACCTGGGGGGCACTGAAGCTTTCTTT CSVLHLGGTEAFF
. 12 TRBJ1-1 . TRBV28 TGTGCCAGCAGCCTGGAACAGGGTAGAGCTTTCTTT CASSLEQGRAFF
. 17 TRBJ2-5 TRBD2 TRBV24-1 TGTGCCACCAGTGACACCTCCGGGGCGGGAGGTTTGGAGACCCAGTACTTC CATSDTSGAGGLETQYF
once 17 TRBJ2-7 TRBD2 TRBV25-1 TGTGCCAGCAGTTCTCGGACTAGCGGGAGCTTTTCCGACGAGCAGTACTTC CASSSRTSGSFSDEQYF
. 12 TRBJ2-7 . TRBV6-6 TGTGCCAGCAGTTACTCAGCGGACGAGCAGTACTTC CASSYSADEQYF
. 13 TRBJ2-7 TRBD1 TRBV6-5 TGTGCCTCAACGGGACAGGGGTTCAACGAGCAGTACTTC CASTGQGFNEQYF
few 16 TRBJ1-2 TRBD1 TRBV28 TGTGCCAGCAGTCGTAGGGACAGGTGGCATGTCTATGGCTACACCTTC CASSRRDRWHVYGYTF
. 17 TRBJ1-1 TRBD1 TRBV11-2 TGTGCCAGCAGCTTAGATCGCCGGGGACAGGGGAGGTCTGAAGCTTTCTTT CASSLDRRGQGRSEAFF
once 19 TRBJ2-1 TRBD2 TRBV24-1 TGTGCCACCAGATCGGGACTAGCGCCCGCGATGGGCCCCTACAATGAGCAGTTCTTC CATRSGLAPAMGPYNEQFF
. 12 TRBJ2-1 TRBD2 TRBV6-5 TGTGCCAGCAGCTCGGGGGAGCGGGGGCAGTTCTTC CASSSGERGQFF
. 16 TRBJ2-2 TRBD2 TRBV9 TGTGCCAGCAGCGGGACTAGCGGGGCTGACACCGGGGAGCTGTTTTTT CASSGTSGADTGELFF
. 14 TRBJ1-4 TRBD1 TRBV11-2 TGTGCCAGCAGCGGATACAGGGGCGGCGAAAAACTGTTTTTT CASSGYRGGEKLFF
. 13 TRBJ2-7 TRBD2 TRBV7-3 TGTGCCAGCAGTCCCAGCGAACTAGCGGCACAGTACTTC CASSPSELAAQYF
. 15 TRBJ1-1 TRBD1 TRBV19 TGTGCCAGTAGTCCGGGACAGGGGGCGGTTGGTGAAGCTTTCTTT CASSPGQGAVGEAFF
. 14 TRBJ2-2 . TRBV5-4 TGTGCCAGCAGCAGGGACATCTTCACCGGGGAGCTGTTTTTT CASSRDIFTGELFF
few 14 TRBJ1-2 . TRBV3-1/TRBV3-2 TGTGCCAGCAGCCCCGGCGCGGGAAGCTATGGCTACACCTTC CASSPGAGSYGYTF
. 15 TRBJ2-1 . TRBV4-2 TGTGCCAGCAGCCAAGCCCCCCTCGGGTACAATGAGCAGTTCTTC CASSQAPLGYNEQFF
. 15 TRBJ2-7 TRBD2 TRBV25-1 TGTGCCAGCAGTTCGGCCAGCGGGAGACTCTACGAGCAGTACTTC CASSSASGRLYEQYF
. 16 TRBJ2-5 TRBD1 TRBV23-1 TGCGCCAGCAGTCACCCGAGGGACAGTGACCAAGAGACCCAGTACTTC CASSHPRDSDQETQYF
. 14 TRBJ2-3 TRBD2 TRBV10-3 TGTGCCATCAGTGGTCTAGCGGGATCGGATACGCAGTATTTT CAISGLAGSDTQYF
. 15 TRBJ2-3 . TRBV5-1 TGCGCCAGCCACCCCCCTGGGGGGAGAGGAGATACGCAGTATTTT CASHPPGGRGDTQYF
. 14 TRBJ2-3 . TRBV28 TGTGCCAGCGCGAGGGACACCTACACAGATACGCAGTATTTT CASARDTYTDTQYF
. 17 TRBJ2-2 TRBD1 TRBV18 TGTGCCAGCTCACCTAGGACAGGGGGCGAGAACACCGGGGAGCTGTTTTTT CASSPRTGGENTGELFF
. 15 TRBJ2-3 TRBD1 TRBV7-3 TGTGCCAGCAGCTCCGATACAGGGGGTGGAGATACGCAGTATTTT CASSSDTGGGDTQYF
once 11 TRBJ2-7 TRBD2 TRBV10-3 TGTGCCATCTCGGGGGGGGAAAAGCAGTACTTC CAISGGEKQYF
. 17 TRBJ1-5 . TRBV28 TGTGCCAGCAGTCCACCCCTTGGCAGACTTAGCAATCAGCCCCAGCATTTT CASSPPLGRLSNQPQHF
. 15 TRBJ2-7 TRBD2 TRBV5-1 TGCGCCAGCAGCTTGGACGGCGGGAGTAGATACGAGCAGTACTTC CASSLDGGSRYEQYF
. 16 TRBJ1-4 TRBD1 TRBV5-1 TGCGCCAGCAGCTTGGGACAGGGGGTGACTAATGAAAAACTGTTTTTT CASSLGQGVTNEKLFF
. 16 TRBJ2-7 . TRBV28 TGTGCCAGCAGTTTATCCAAAAACAGCTTCACCTACGAGCAGTACTTC CASSLSKNSFTYEQYF
. 16 TRBJ1-4 TRBD1 TRBV3-1/TRBV3-2 TGTGCCAGCAGCCAACCCACCGGGACAGGGGCGGGAAAACTGTTTTTT CASSQPTGTGAGKLFF
. 18 TRBJ2-3 TRBD1 TRBV29-1 TGCAGCGCACAGGGGAAAAGCAGTGGCGTTGCTAGCACAGATACGCAGTATTTT CSAQGKSSGVASTDTQYF
. 16 TRBJ1-2 TRBD1 TRBV5-1 TGCGCCAGCAGCTTGGGACGGTCGGACAGGGATGGAGGCTACACCTTC CASSLGRSDRDGGYTF
. 15 TRBJ2-3 . TRBV6-5 TGTGCCAGCAGTCCCCCCGGGGATAGCACAGATACGCAGTATTTT CASSPPGDSTDTQYF
. 14 TRBJ1-1 TRBD1 TRBV5-1 TGCGCCAGCAGCATACGGACAGGGCGCACTGAAGCTTTCTTT CASSIRTGRTEAFF
. 14 TRBJ1-3 . TRBV2 TGTGCCAGCAAAACAGGAAGCTCTGGAAACACCATATATTTT CASKTGSSGNTIYF
. 17 TRBJ1-6 . TRBV19 TGTGCCAGTGCCGACTCCGGCCTAACGCGGATTAATTCACCCCTCCACTTT CASADSGLTRINSPLHF